Sequencing of this T cell receptor beta chain was carried out in a study of blood T cell repertoires in COVID-19. Libraries were prepared by immunoSEQ multiplex PCR; TCRdb keeps only in-frame clonotypes and omits some of them. The sample has 81,000 or so clones; roughly 86% are singletons. The source is a man aged 50 to 59 with active COVID-19. The sequenced material came from peripheral blood.

The CDR3 is CASSIIENTEAFF. As DNA, the CDR3 is TGTGCCAGTAGTATAATAGAGAACACTGAAGCTTTCTTT. The rearrangement links TRBV19 to TRBJ1-1; no definite D call. V lost 2 bases and J 1 base, leaving 5 bases between the germline ends. The CDR3 sequence is 13 residues long. CDR1 is LNHDA and CDR2 is SQIVND in the germline V gene (reference sequence).